This T cell receptor beta chain stems from a study of tumor-infiltrating lymphocytes in primary liver carcinoma. Study context: Productive TCRbeta read yields ran from roughly 3.9 to 6.8 million per sample and were similar between tissues. Study observations and caveats: Pairs of tumor regions overlapped more than tumor-adjacent and tumor-blood pairs did.

The germline V gene encodes CDR1 SGHKS and CDR2 YYEKEE (reference sequence). The CDR3 consists of 16 residues. With regard to this clonotype: Its cognate antigen is unknown. The junction departs from the called germline gene at one end, perhaps through a read error.

Germline DNA was also extracted, with blood RNA taken from unsorted whole blood. cDNA specific to TCR beta was made from around 470 ng of total RNA, with a constant-region primer employed for priming. Modified slightly, ARM-PCR produced TCR beta libraries over three nested multiplex PCR rounds. Two initial PCR rounds of around 10 cycles each paired TRBV1-TRBV30 forward primers with a C-beta reverse primer. TCRdb called the multiplex PCR reads again in MiXCR, with one record for every CDR3 protein. The data contain 300,000 to 400,000 distinct CDR3 sequences, 65% of them singletons. This chain joins TRBV5-5 and TRBJ2-2; D might be TRBD2 (6 bases). The source is a man aged 40-55 years with primary liver carcinoma and hepatitis B virus infection. Material for sequencing was peripheral blood. CDR3 nucleotides: TGTGCCAGCAGCTTCGTAGCGGTAGTAAACACAGGGGAGCTGTTTTTT. Amino acid sequence: CASSFVAVVNTGELFF. Using reference TRBV5-5 and TRBJ2-2 for the parts outside the CDR3, the full variable domain is DAGVTQSPTHLIKTRGQQVTLRCSPISGHKSVSWYQQVLGQGPQFIFQYYEKEERGRGNFPDRFSARQFPNYSSELNVNALLLGDSALYLCASSFVAVVNTGELFFGEGSRLTVL.